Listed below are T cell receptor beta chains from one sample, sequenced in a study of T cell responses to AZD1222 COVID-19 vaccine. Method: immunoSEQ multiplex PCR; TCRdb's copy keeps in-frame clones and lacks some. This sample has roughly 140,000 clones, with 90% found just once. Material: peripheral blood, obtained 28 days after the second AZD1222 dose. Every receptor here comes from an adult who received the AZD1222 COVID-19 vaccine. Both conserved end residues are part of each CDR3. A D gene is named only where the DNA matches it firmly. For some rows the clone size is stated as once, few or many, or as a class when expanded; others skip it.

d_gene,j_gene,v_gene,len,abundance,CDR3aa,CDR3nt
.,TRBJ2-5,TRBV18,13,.,CASSPDQVETQYF,TGTGCCAGCTCACCAGACCAAGTGGAGACCCAGTACTTC
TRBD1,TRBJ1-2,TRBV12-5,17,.,CASGLAPGGTGGYGYTF,TGTGCTAGTGGTTTGGCCCCCGGCGGGACAGGGGGCTATGGCTACACCTTC
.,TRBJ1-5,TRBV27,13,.,CASSLGRDQPQHF,TGTGCCAGCAGTTTGGGGCGAGATCAGCCCCAGCATTTT
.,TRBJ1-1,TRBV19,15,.,CASSTHPGINTEAFF,TGTGCCAGTAGTACCCACCCCGGCATTAACACTGAAGCTTTCTTT
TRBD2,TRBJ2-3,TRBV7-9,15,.,CASSGSGRGTDTQYF,TGTGCCAGCAGCGGTAGCGGGAGAGGGACAGATACGCAGTATTTT
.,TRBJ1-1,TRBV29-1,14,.,CSVEEFGIDTEAFF,TGCAGCGTTGAAGAATTCGGGATAGACACTGAAGCTTTCTTT
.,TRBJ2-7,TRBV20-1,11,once,CRTGSAYEQYF,TGCAGAACCGGGAGTGCCTACGAGCAGTACTTC
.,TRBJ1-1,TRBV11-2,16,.,CASSSTYRVGEAEAFF,TGTGCCAGCAGCTCAACGTACAGGGTAGGAGAGGCTGAAGCTTTCTTT
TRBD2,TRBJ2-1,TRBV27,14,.,CASSFGGGDGEQFF,TGTGCCAGCAGTTTCGGGGGGGGAGATGGCGAGCAGTTCTTC
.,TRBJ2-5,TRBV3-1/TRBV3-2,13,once,CASSPTPRETQYF,TGTGCCAGCAGCCCGACCCCAAGGGAGACCCAGTACTTC
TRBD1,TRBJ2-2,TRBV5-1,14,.,CASKKTGDTGELFF,TGCGCCAGCAAAAAGACAGGGGACACCGGGGAGCTGTTTTTT
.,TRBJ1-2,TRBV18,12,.,CASAASGGGYTF,TGTGCCAGCGCGGCGTCCGGGGGTGGCTACACCTTC
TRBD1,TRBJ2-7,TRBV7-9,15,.,CASSSRDRGAHEQYF,TGTGCCAGCAGTTCCCGGGACAGGGGGGCCCACGAGCAGTACTTC
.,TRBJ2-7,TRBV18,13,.,CASSPGRTYEQYF,TGTGCCAGCTCACCGGGCAGAACCTACGAGCAGTACTTC
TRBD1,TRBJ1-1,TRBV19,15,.,CASSTFTGVNTEAFF,TGTGCCAGTAGTACCTTTACAGGGGTGAACACTGAAGCTTTCTTT
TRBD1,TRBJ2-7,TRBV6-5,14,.,CASSPGGGSYEQYF,TGTGCCAGCAGCCCAGGGGGTGGCTCCTACGAGCAGTACTTC
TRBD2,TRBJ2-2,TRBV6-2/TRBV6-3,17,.,CASSRSGLHIITGELFF,TGTGCCAGCAGTCGGTCGGGACTACATATCATCACCGGGGAGCTGTTTTTT
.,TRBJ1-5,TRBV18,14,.,CASSPPLTNQPQHF,TGTGCCAGCTCACCACCGCTCACGAATCAGCCCCAGCATTTT
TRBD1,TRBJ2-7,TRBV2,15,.,CASSFSGTGVREQYF,TGTGCCAGCAGTTTCTCCGGGACAGGGGTGCGAGAGCAGTACTTC
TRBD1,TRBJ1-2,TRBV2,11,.,CASGDRSGGTF,TGTGCCAGCGGGGACAGATCCGGTGGCACCTTC
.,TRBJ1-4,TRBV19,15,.,CASSIPTRANEKLFF,TGTGCCAGTAGTATCCCGACCAGGGCGAATGAAAAACTGTTTTTT
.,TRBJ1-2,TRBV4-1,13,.,CASSQAPAGGYTF,TGCGCCAGCAGCCAAGCCCCGGCCGGCGGCTACACCTTC
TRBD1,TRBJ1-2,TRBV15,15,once,CATSRYDRENHGYTF,TGTGCCACCAGCAGATACGACAGGGAAAACCATGGCTACACCTTC
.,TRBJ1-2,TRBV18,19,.,CASSPTSHPVGDENYGYTF,TGTGCCAGCTCACCGACCTCCCACCCCGTGGGGGACGAGAACTATGGCTACACCTTC
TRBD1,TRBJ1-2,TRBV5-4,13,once,CASSNTGDYGYTF,TGTGCCAGCAGCAACACAGGGGACTATGGCTACACCTTC